The T cell receptor beta chain under discussion was sequenced for a study of T cell responses to AZD1222 COVID-19 vaccine. Germline CDR1 is LGHNA and CDR2 is YSLEER. This CDR3 is built from 15 residues. V lost 4 bases and J lost 2; bases outside the gene matches: 4. Measured with immunoSEQ multiplex PCR; TCRdb has only the in-frame clones, and not every one. The sample holds approximately 140,000 clones, 90% to 95% seen once. Turning to this clone: What it recognizes is unknown.

Study observations and caveats: Mostly white British, mostly female donors; authors suggested clonal diversity may be underestimated. Spike-wide coverage was observed for vaccine-associated CD4 TCRs, with dominant responses at 160-218 and 743-854.

The clonotype originates from an adult who received the AZD1222 COVID-19 vaccine. The V gene is TRBV4-3, the J gene TRBJ2-2; 7 bases are a match to TRBD1. The specimen comprised peripheral blood, sampled 28 days after the second AZD1222 dose. CDR3 nucleotide sequence: TGCGCCAGCAGCCCCGGGACAGCTAACACCGGGGAGCTGTTTTTT. Its translation is CASSPGTANTGELFF.